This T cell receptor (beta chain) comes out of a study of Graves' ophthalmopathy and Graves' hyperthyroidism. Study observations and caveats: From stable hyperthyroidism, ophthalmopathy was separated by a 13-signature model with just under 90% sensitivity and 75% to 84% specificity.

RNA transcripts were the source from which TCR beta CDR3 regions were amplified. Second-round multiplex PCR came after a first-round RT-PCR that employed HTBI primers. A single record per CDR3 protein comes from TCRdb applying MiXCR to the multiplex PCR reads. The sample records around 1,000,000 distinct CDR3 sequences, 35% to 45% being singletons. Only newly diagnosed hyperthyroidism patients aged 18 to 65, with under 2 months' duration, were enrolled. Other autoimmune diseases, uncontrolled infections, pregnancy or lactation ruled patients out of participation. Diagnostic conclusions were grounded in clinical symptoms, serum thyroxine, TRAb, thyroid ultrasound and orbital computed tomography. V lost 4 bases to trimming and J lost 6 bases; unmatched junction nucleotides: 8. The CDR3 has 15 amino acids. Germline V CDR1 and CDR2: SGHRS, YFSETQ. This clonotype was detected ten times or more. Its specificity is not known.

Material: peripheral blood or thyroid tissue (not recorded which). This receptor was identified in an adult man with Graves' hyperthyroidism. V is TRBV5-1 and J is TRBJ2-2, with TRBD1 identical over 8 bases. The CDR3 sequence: CASSQEWTGSGELFF. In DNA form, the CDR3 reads TGCGCCAGCAGCCAAGAGTGGACAGGGTCCGGGGAGCTGTTTTTT.